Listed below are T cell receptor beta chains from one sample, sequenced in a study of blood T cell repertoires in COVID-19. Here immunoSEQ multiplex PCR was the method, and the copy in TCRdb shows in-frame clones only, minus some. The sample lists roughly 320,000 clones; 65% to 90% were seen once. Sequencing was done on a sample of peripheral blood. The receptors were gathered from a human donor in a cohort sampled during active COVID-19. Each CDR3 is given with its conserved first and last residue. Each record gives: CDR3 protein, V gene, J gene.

CDR3 protein: CASSLTGGTSYEQYF
V gene: TRBV6-5
J gene: TRBJ2-7

CDR3 protein: CASSPFASGTNMNTEAFF
V gene: TRBV5-1
J gene: TRBJ1-1

CDR3 protein: CASSPPGRLNTEAFF
V gene: TRBV18
J gene: TRBJ1-1

CDR3 protein: CASSTYSQGRETGELFF
V gene: TRBV5-1
J gene: TRBJ2-2

CDR3 protein: CASSYLGAGGNNEQFF
V gene: TRBV6-5
J gene: TRBJ2-1

CDR3 protein: CASSEIGGERGEQFF
V gene: TRBV2
J gene: TRBJ2-1

CDR3 protein: CASSSLRVGPLHF
V gene: TRBV27
J gene: TRBJ1-6

CDR3 protein: CASGLVGTGGDEQYF
V gene: TRBV12-5
J gene: TRBJ2-7

CDR3 protein: CASSSRGQRLLSQPQHF
V gene: TRBV27
J gene: TRBJ1-5

CDR3 protein: CASSNFRPNTNTEAFF
V gene: TRBV19
J gene: TRBJ1-1

CDR3 protein: CASSYGVGEQYF
V gene: TRBV9
J gene: TRBJ2-7

CDR3 protein: CASSPDTGGNSPLHF
V gene: TRBV5-1
J gene: TRBJ1-6

CDR3 protein: CASSQVTGKNGYTF
V gene: TRBV4-2
J gene: TRBJ1-2

CDR3 protein: CAWSIDRVGTGELFF
V gene: TRBV30
J gene: TRBJ2-2

CDR3 protein: CASSLMDTRMAGELFF
V gene: TRBV11-2
J gene: TRBJ2-2